Described below is a single T cell receptor beta chain sequence and its context. Its antigen is unidentified. TCRdb re-called the RT-PCR reads with MiXCR, one entry per CDR3 protein. The sample has about 540,000 distinct CDR3 sequences, 11% to 15% seen once; the top ten hold more than 9.5%. The data belong to a study of response to subunit inactivated influenza vaccine. Overall study findings and caveats: It was the authors' suggestion that each seasonal influenza vaccination recruits few new T cells.

The CDR3 sequence is 18 residues long. The ends lost 0 bases at V and 7 bases at J; junction bases unmatched: 8. In germline, CDR1 is LNHNV, CDR2 YYDKDF (reference sequence). The sample consisted of PBMCs from blood, taken about 12 days after vaccination. V gene TRBV15 combines with J gene TRBJ2-1, with TRBD2 matching over 14 bases. The clonotype was recovered from a man aged 50 to 59 who received an inactivated influenza vaccine. The CDR3 spells CATSRDQRLAGGWNEQFF. DNA of the CDR3: TGTGCCACCAGCAGAGACCAGAGACTAGCGGGGGGGTGGAATGAGCAGTTCTTC.